This T cell receptor (beta chain) was identified in a study of T cells in Graves' hyperthyroidism and ophthalmopathy. This clonotype was counted many times. Antigen: not known. Germline V gene data show CDR1 as MNHEY and CDR2 as SMNVEV (reference sequence). V lost 6 bases, J lost 7 bases, and 11 bases stayed unmatched. The length of the CDR3 is 16 residues. Researchers amplified the TCR beta CDR3 regions from RNA transcripts. First-round RT-PCR with HTBI primers amplified the TCR CDR3 region. TCRdb redid the calling of the multiplex PCR reads with MiXCR, one entry per CDR3 protein. The sample contains 300,000 to 350,000 distinct CDR3 sequences, approximately 14% of which appear only once. Clinical symptoms, serum thyroxine and TRAb, thyroid ultrasound and orbital computed tomography together formed the diagnostic basis. Overall study results and limits: In the blood, most expanded thyroid clonotypes above 0.001 appeared as well.

The V gene is TRBV27, the J gene TRBJ2-1; 11 bases line up with TRBD2. Sequenced: blood. The TCR comes from a woman aged 25 to 39 with Graves' hyperthyroidism. The chain's CDR3 is CASSLLAGVSRNEQFF. The CDR3 DNA reads TGTGCCAGCAGCTTACTAGCGGGAGTAAGTAGGAATGAGCAGTTCTTC.